These 32 T cell receptor beta chains originate from one sample sequenced in a study of blood T cell repertoires in COVID-19. Data came from immunoSEQ multiplex PCR; TCRdb stores just in-frame clones and leaves some out. Among about 380,000 clones listed, roughly 91% were seen once. Sequencing was done on a sample of PBMCs or T cells enriched from blood (not recorded which). The receptors were sampled from a woman between 18 and 29 years old who had recovered from COVID-19.

The rearrangement uses TRBV5-4 and TRBJ2-5; 9 nucleotides match TRBD2. The CDR3 sequence is 15 residues long. V shed 4 bases and J 4 bases; nucleotides not matched to a gene: 8. Germline assignment: CDR1 SGHNT and CDR2 YYREEE (reference sequence). The CDR3 loop reads CASSPGGGARETQYF. Here the CDR3 DNA reads TGTGCCAGCAGCCCGGGCGGGGGGGCCCGAGAGACCCAGTACTTC. Full variable domain (rest looked up from reference TRBV5-4 and TRBJ2-5): ETGVTQSPTHLIKTRGQQVTLRCSSQSGHNTVSWYQQALGQGPQFIFQYYREEENGRGNFPPRFSGLQFPNYSSELNVNALELDDSALYLCASSPGGGARETQYFGPGTRLLVL.

V usage is TRBV19 and J usage is TRBJ2-1; tentatively, D is TRBD2 (6 bases). The CDR3 is made up of 14 amino acids. V was clipped by 6 bases and J by 3 bases, with 12 bases between them. CDR1 and CDR2 (germline): LNHDA, SQIVND (reference sequence). CDR3 in DNA: TGTGCCAGTAGCAACGGGAGAAACTACAATGAGCAGTTCTTC. Translating gives CASSNGRNYNEQFF.

The gene calls are TRBV30 and TRBJ2-7; D is unresolved. The CDR3 is made up of 13 amino acids. V lost 3 bases to trimming and J lost 2 bases, with 11 bases between them. Germline lookup yields CDR1 GTSNPN and CDR2 SVGIG (reference sequence). CDR3 nucleotides: TGTGCCTGGAGCCCCGACAAAACCTACGAGCAGTACTTC. This encodes CAWSPDKTYEQYF. Together with reference TRBV30 and TRBJ2-7, the CDR3 gives the full variable domain: SQTIHQWPATLVQPVGSPLSLECTVEGTSNPNLYWYRQAAGRGLQLLFYSVGIGQISSEVPQNLSASRPQDRQFILSSKKLLLSDSGFYLCAWSPDKTYEQYFGPGTRLTVT.

Here the CDR3 reads CASSRGQPYSNQPQHF. The CDR3 DNA reads TGTGCCAGCAGCCGGGGACAGCCCTATAGCAATCAGCCCCAGCATTTT. The chain has TRBV3-1 (or the pseudogene TRBV3-2) and TRBJ1-5; 7 nucleotides agree with TRBD1. The germline gives CDR1 LGHDT, CDR2 YNNKEL (reference sequence). This CDR3 is built from 16 residues. Losses at the gene ends were 4 bases for V and 0 bases for J; bases not matched to a gene: 6.

This chain uses TRBV3-1 (or the pseudogene TRBV3-2) with TRBJ1-3; no definite D call. V lost 4 bases to trimming and J lost 2 bases, with 9 bases between them. Germline V gene data show CDR1 as LGHDT and CDR2 as YNNKEL (reference sequence). CDR3 length: 14 residues. Written as DNA, the CDR3 is TGTGCCAGCAGCCGGGCCCCCGCTGGAAACACCATATATTTT. This sequence encodes CASSRAPAGNTIYF.

The gene calls are TRBV4-1 and TRBJ2-5; 10 bases agree with TRBD2. CDR3 length: 16 amino acids. Germline-derived CDR1 and CDR2 are MGHRA and YSYEKL. V lost 3 bases to trimming and J lost 5 bases; unmatched junction nucleotides: 9. The CDR3 DNA reads TGCGCCAGCAGCCAGGGGGAAGCGGGGGGGCAGGAGACCCAGTACTTC. Translation: CASSQGEAGGQETQYF.

The chain uses TRBV28 and TRBJ1-6, with TRBD1 matching 9 bases. After removal of 5 bases from V and 0 bases from J, the junction contained 5 bases not matched to a gene. CDR3 length: 17 residues. Germline V gives CDR1 MDHEN, CDR2 SYDVKM. The CDR3 here is CASSRGQGSSYNSPLHF. As DNA, the CDR3 is TGTGCCAGCAGTAGGGGACAGGGTAGCTCCTATAATTCACCCCTCCACTTT.

The chain recombines TRBV24-1 with TRBJ2-1, with TRBD2 matching over 11 bases. V lost 4 bases, J lost 4 bases, and 8 bases stayed unmatched. The germline V gene encodes CDR1 KGHDR and CDR2 SFDVKD. This CDR3 comprises 17 residues. The CDR3 nucleotides are TGTGCCACCAGTGACCGCAGACTAGCGGGGAGATACAATGAGCAGTTCTTC. Protein sequence: CATSDRRLAGRYNEQFF.

The chain combines TRBV30 with TRBJ2-1, with 7 nucleotides matching TRBD1. The CDR3 is 11 amino acids. The germline gives CDR1 GTSNPN, CDR2 SVGIG (reference sequence). With 4 bases clipped from V and 13 bases from J, the junction kept 7 bases outside the gene matches. The CDR3 nucleotides read TGTGCCTGGAACACCTACAGGGGACAGTTCTTC. Residues: CAWNTYRGQFF.

The chain couples TRBV9 to TRBJ2-7; D perhaps matches TRBD2 (7 bases). The ends were cut back, 0 bases at V and 0 bases at J, with 10 bases in the middle. The CDR3 totals 15 residues. The germline V gene has CDR1 SGDLS and CDR2 YYNGEE. This CDR3 reads CASSVAGGPSYEQYF. Written as DNA, the CDR3 is TGTGCCAGCAGCGTAGCCGGGGGGCCCTCCTACGAGCAGTACTTC.

The chain couples TRBV9 to TRBJ2-5, with 8 positions matching TRBD2. Germline lookup yields CDR1 SGDLS and CDR2 YYNGEE. V lost 4 bases, J lost 2 bases, and 4 bases stayed unmatched. The CDR3 has 14 amino acids. This chain's CDR3 is CASSSPGGQETQYF. CDR3 nucleotide sequence: TGTGCCAGCAGCTCACCGGGGGGGCAAGAGACCCAGTACTTC.

In the case of this clone: A much larger clone lies one base from this, so it may be a read error. This rearrangement joins TRBV7-2 to TRBJ2-2; D not resolved. The CDR3 totals 12 residues. Germline CDR1 SGHTA, CDR2 FQGNSA. The V end was cut by 5 bases, the J end by 3 bases, with 4 bases between. In nucleotides, the CDR3 is TGTGCCAGCAGCCCCGACACCGGGGAGCTGTTTTTT. Amino acid sequence: CASSPDTGELFF.

This sequence joins TRBV30 and TRBJ1-5; 11 bases map to TRBD1. CDR3 length equals 15 residues. V shed 0 bases, J shed 11 bases, and the junction held 9 bases outside the gene matches. Germline values: CDR1 GTSNPN, CDR2 SVGIG (reference sequence). CDR3 nucleotides: TGTGCCTGGAGTGTTTTTGGACAGGGGGCGATAGCCCAGCATTTT. It specifies CAWSVFGQGAIAQHF.

The chain has TRBV28 and TRBJ1-5; D remains unclear. CDR1 and CDR2 (germline): MDHEN, SYDVKM. Deletions cut 3 bases from V and 1 base from J, with 7 bases between. The CDR3 runs 14 residues. CDR3 coding DNA: TGTGCCAGCAGTTTCTTAGTGAGCAATCAGCCCCAGCATTTT. Translated: CASSFLVSNQPQHF.

The V gene is TRBV4-3, the J gene TRBJ2-1, with a weak D call TRBD2 (5 bases). The CDR3 consists of 16 residues. The ends were cut back, 0 bases at V and 6 bases at J, with 15 bases in the middle. CDR1 LGHNA and CDR2 YSLEER come from the germline V gene. This chain's CDR3 is CASSQDTRGYVNEQFF. CDR3 DNA sequence: TGCGCCAGCAGCCAAGATACCAGAGGGTATGTCAATGAGCAGTTCTTC.

The genes are TRBV7-3 and TRBJ2-5, with TRBD2 as a possible D gene (6 bases). CDR1 and CDR2 from the germline V gene are SGHTA and FQGTGA. The CDR3 is 16 residues long. Trimming removed 4 bases at V and 4 bases at J, with 19 bases between. In DNA, the CDR3 is TGTGCCAGCAGCTGGGTTCCGGGAGCTCGAGGAGAGACCCAGTACTTC. Translating gives CASSWVPGARGETQYF.

The chain recombines TRBV11-1 with TRBJ2-5; D ambiguous. Trimming cost V 4 bases and J 0 bases, with 6 bases left between them. Germline V lookup: CDR1 SGHAT, CDR2 FQDESV (reference sequence). CDR3 length: 13 amino acids. The chain's CDR3 is CASSSSYQETQYF. The CDR3 DNA sequence: TGTGCCAGCAGCTCTTCGTACCAAGAGACCCAGTACTTC. The variable domain in full, completed from reference TRBV11-1 and TRBJ2-5, reads EAEVAQSPRYKITEKSQAVAFWCDPISGHATLYWYRQILGQGPELLVQFQDESVVDDSQLPKDRFSAERLKGVDSTLKIQPAELGDSAMYLCASSSSYQETQYFGPGTRLLVL.

A single count supports this clone. J is TRBJ1-1 and V is TRBV4-2; D gene uncertain. Per germline, CDR1 LGHNA and CDR2 YNFKEQ. The CDR3 has 13 residues. Trimming left V 1 base short and J 6 bases short, with 9 bases between. The CDR3 DNA sequence: TGTGCCAGCAGCCAAGGGCCGGGAGCTGAAGCTTTCTTT. Its protein product is CASSQGPGAEAFF.

The chain couples TRBV4-3 to TRBJ2-7; D is unclear. This CDR3 has 15 amino acids. Between the trimmed V and J ends, which lost 0 bases and 1 base, there was a span of 10 bases. Germline loops: CDR1 LGHNA, CDR2 YSLEER. The chain's CDR3 is CASSQDYARSYEQYF. DNA for the CDR3: TGCGCCAGCAGCCAAGATTACGCACGGTCCTACGAGCAGTACTTC.

This clone was counted once. The chain is built from TRBV2 and TRBJ1-2, with D perhaps matching TRBD1 (5 bases). The CDR3 runs to 15 residues. Germline V lookup: CDR1 SNHLY, CDR2 FYNNEI. The V end lost 6 bases, the J end lost 4 bases, and 18 bases lay between the germline ends. In DNA, the CDR3 is TGTGCCAGCAGGACGACAGTTACAAAATCCTATGGCTACACCTTC. It codes for CASRTTVTKSYGYTF.

The chain joins TRBV7-3 to TRBJ1-3, with D tentatively TRBD1 (6 bases). The CDR3 runs to 13 residues. Deletions cut 5 bases from V and 3 bases from J, with 8 bases between. The V gene's germline CDR1 is SGHTA and CDR2 FQGTGA. The CDR3 DNA sequence: TGTGCCAGCAGCCAAGGGGGTGGAAACACCATATATTTT. Protein product: CASSQGGGNTIYF.

This chain uses TRBV7-9 with TRBJ1-4; the D gene is possibly TRBD1 (5 bases). This CDR3 region has 15 residues. The V end was cut by 5 bases, the J end by 7 bases, with 17 bases between. Germline V gives CDR1 SEHNR, CDR2 FQNEAQ (reference sequence). This CDR3 reads CASSHRRRRGEKLFF. DNA for the CDR3: TGTGCCAGCAGCCACCGGAGGCGGAGGGGTGAAAAACTGTTTTTT.

The J gene is TRBJ1-1, the V gene TRBV6-5; possibly TRBD1 for D (5 bases). CDR3 length equals 15 residues. The germline V gene encodes CDR1 MNHEY and CDR2 SVGAGI. V gave up 0 bases and J gave up 1 base, with 9 bases separating them. Written as DNA, the CDR3 is TGTGCCAGCAGTTACTCGGGACTCCAGAACACTGAAGCTTTCTTT. Its protein product is CASSYSGLQNTEAFF.

V gene TRBV7-9 combines with J gene TRBJ2-3; no definite D call. Germline values: CDR1 SEHNR, CDR2 FQNEAQ (reference sequence). The length of the CDR3 is 11 residues. V lost 8 bases, J lost 6 bases, and 9 bases lay in between. CDR3 loop: CASALSDTQYF. CDR3 sequence (DNA): TGTGCCAGCGCCCTATCGGATACGCAGTATTTT.

V is TRBV30 and J is TRBJ1-2, with 8 bases matching TRBD1. Germline loops: CDR1 GTSNPN, CDR2 SVGIG (reference sequence). This CDR3 region has 14 residues. The ends lost 3 bases at V and 2 bases at J; junction bases unmatched: 5. CDR3 nucleotide sequence: TGTGCCTGGAGGAAGACAGGGGTAAACTATGGCTACACCTTC. Its translation is CAWRKTGVNYGYTF.

The chain employs TRBV11-2 and TRBJ1-2, with D possibly being TRBD1 (5 bases). Trimming removed 5 bases at V and 8 bases at J, with 12 bases between. Germline CDR1 and CDR2: SGHAT and FQNNGV. There are 12 residues in the CDR3. The CDR3 loop is CASSRGPLGYTF. The CDR3 DNA sequence: TGTGCCAGCAGCAGGGGTCCTTTAGGCTACACCTTC.

This sequence joins TRBV2 and TRBJ1-2, with D perhaps TRBD1 (5 bases). CDR3 length: 12 residues. In germline, CDR1 is SNHLY, CDR2 FYNNEI. Between the trimmed V and J ends, which lost 6 bases and 10 bases, there was a span of 15 bases. The CDR3 is CASSPTVPNYTF. In nucleotides, the CDR3 is TGTGCCAGCAGCCCGACAGTCCCCAACTACACCTTC. Full variable domain (outside the CDR3, taken from reference TRBV2 and TRBJ1-2): EPEVTQTPSHQVTQMGQEVILRCVPISNHLYFYWYRQILGQKVEFLVSFYNNEISEKSEIFDDQFSVERPDGSNFTLKIRSTKLEDSAMYFCASSPTVPNYTFGSGTRLTVV.

The chain carries TRBV7-2 and TRBJ2-5; 8 bases fit TRBD2. Germline values: CDR1 SGHTA, CDR2 FQGNSA. The CDR3 length is 14 residues. J gave up 5 bases and V 5 bases, and 7 bases lay outside the gene matches. CDR3 region: CASSPGSGGETQYF. The CDR3 coding sequence is TGTGCCAGCAGCCCGGGGTCGGGAGGGGAGACCCAGTACTTC.

The chain joins TRBV28 to TRBJ2-1; 10 bases are shared with TRBD1. Germline lookup yields CDR1 MDHEN and CDR2 SYDVKM. The CDR3 has 15 amino acids. Trimming removed 6 bases from V and 8 bases from J; junction bases left unmatched: 10. The DNA of the CDR3 is TGTGCCAGCAGCGTTCCGGGACAGGGGTTGTATGAGCAGTTCTTC. This encodes CASSVPGQGLYEQFF.

This chain connects TRBV7-9 to TRBJ2-7; 9 nucleotides align to TRBD1. Germline V gene lookup returns CDR1 SEHNR and CDR2 FQNEAQ (reference sequence). The ends lost 5 bases at V and 6 bases at J; junction bases unmatched: 8. The CDR3 totals 14 residues. Here the CDR3 reads CASSRYTGGGEQYF. The CDR3 DNA is TGTGCCAGCAGCCGATACACAGGGGGCGGCGAGCAGTACTTC.

The chain carries TRBV11-2 and TRBJ1-4, with 7 nucleotides matching TRBD1. Germline lookup yields CDR1 SGHAT and CDR2 FQNNGV. This CDR3 has 14 amino acids. V trimming: 5 bases; J trimming: 8 bases; junction bases outside the gene matches: 8. CDR3 DNA: TGTGCCAGCAGCCCACAGGGGCGAGAGGAAAAACTGTTTTTT. It encodes CASSPQGREEKLFF.

V gene TRBV6-5 combines with J gene TRBJ2-7, with D tentatively TRBD2 (5 bases). CDR1 and CDR2 from the germline V gene are MNHEY and SVGAGI. The ends were cut back, 6 bases at V and 4 bases at J, with 7 bases in the middle. The CDR3 is 11 amino acids. CDR3 DNA: TGTGCCAGCAGAGGCGGGTACGAGCAGTACTTC. It encodes CASRGGYEQYF.